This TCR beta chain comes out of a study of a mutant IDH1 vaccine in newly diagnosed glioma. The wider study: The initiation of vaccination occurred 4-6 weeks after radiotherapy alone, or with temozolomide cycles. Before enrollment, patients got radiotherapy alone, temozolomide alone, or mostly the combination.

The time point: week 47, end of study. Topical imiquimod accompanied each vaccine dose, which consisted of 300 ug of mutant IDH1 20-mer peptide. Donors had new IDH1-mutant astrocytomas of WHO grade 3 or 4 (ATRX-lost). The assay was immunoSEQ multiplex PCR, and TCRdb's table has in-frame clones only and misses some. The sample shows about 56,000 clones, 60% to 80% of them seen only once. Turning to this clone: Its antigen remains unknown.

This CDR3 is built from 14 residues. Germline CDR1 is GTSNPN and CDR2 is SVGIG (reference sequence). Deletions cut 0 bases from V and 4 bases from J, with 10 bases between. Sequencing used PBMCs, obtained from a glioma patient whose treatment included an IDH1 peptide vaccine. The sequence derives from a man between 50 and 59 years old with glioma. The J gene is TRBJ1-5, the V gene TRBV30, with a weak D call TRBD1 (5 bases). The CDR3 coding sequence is TGTGCCTGGAGTGTGGGGCAGCCTAATCAGCCCCAGCATTTT. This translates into CAWSVGQPNQPQHF. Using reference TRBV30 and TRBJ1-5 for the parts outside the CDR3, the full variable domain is SQTIHQWPATLVQPVGSPLSLECTVEGTSNPNLYWYRQAAGRGLQLLFYSVGIGQISSEVPQNLSASRPQDRQFILSSKKLLLSDSGFYLCAWSVGQPNQPQHFGDGTRLSIL.